A single sample is the source of the 9 T cell receptor beta chains below, sequenced in a study of technical replicates of blood from a handful of donors. Sequencing was performed with immunoSEQ multiplex PCR; in TCRdb, only in-frame clones are kept and a portion is missing. The sample contains roughly 16,000 clones, around nine tenths of which appear only once. The material sequenced was PBMCs. The source of these receptors is a human donor in good health.

The chain combines TRBV27 with TRBJ2-5; 9 bases are a match to TRBD1. Germline V gene sequence: CDR1 MNHEY, CDR2 SMNVEV (reference sequence). V lost 2 bases, J lost 6 bases, and 10 bases stayed unmatched. The CDR3 contains 16 residues. CDR3: CASSLIGQGSPQTQYF. CDR3 coding DNA: TGTGCCAGCAGTTTAATAGGACAGGGGAGTCCCCAGACCCAGTACTTC.

The chain has TRBV7-9 and TRBJ2-1, with 7 bases matching TRBD1. The CDR3 has 13 amino acids. Per germline, CDR1 SEHNR and CDR2 FQNEAQ (reference sequence). Trimming took 5 bases from V and 5 from J; bases not matched to a gene: 3. CDR3 sequence reads: CASSLTGDNEQFF. Here the CDR3 DNA reads TGTGCCAGCAGCCTTACAGGGGACAATGAGCAGTTCTTC.

The chain is built from TRBV10-2 and TRBJ2-2; D is possibly TRBD2 (6 bases). Trimming pared 3 bases from V and 6 bases from J, leaving 8 bases between. The CDR3 extends over 13 amino acids. CDR1 and CDR2 (germline): WSHSY, SAAADI. CDR3: CASSDTGAGELFF. Here the CDR3 DNA reads TGCGCCAGCAGTGATACGGGGGCCGGGGAGCTGTTTTTT.

The rearrangement uses TRBV5-1 and TRBJ2-7; the match to TRBD1 covers 7 bases. The germline gives CDR1 SGHRS, CDR2 YFSETQ. This CDR3 region has 15 residues. V was pared by 2 bases and J by 1 base, with 6 bases of the junction left unmatched. CDR3: CASSFRQGESYEQYF. The CDR3 DNA sequence: TGCGCCAGCAGCTTTAGACAGGGAGAGTCCTACGAGCAGTACTTC.

V is TRBV27 and J is TRBJ2-7, with 9 bases matching TRBD1. This CDR3 spans 16 amino acids. The germline V gene encodes CDR1 MNHEY and CDR2 SMNVEV (reference sequence). J gave up 1 base and V 5 bases, and 9 bases lay outside the gene matches. The CDR3: CASSPQPGQGSYEQYF. In DNA form, the CDR3 reads TGTGCCAGCAGTCCCCAGCCGGGACAGGGTTCCTACGAGCAGTACTTC.

This clone appeared a single time. This chain links TRBV11-2 with TRBJ2-1, with 7 positions matching TRBD1. The CDR3 runs to 16 residues. Trimming took 4 bases from V and 1 from J; bases not matched to a gene: 7. Germline-derived CDR1 and CDR2 are SGHAT and FQNNGV. The CDR3 nucleotides read TGTGCCAGCAGCTCCCGACAGGGTGGTTCCTACAATGAGCAGTTCTTC. Residues: CASSSRQGGSYNEQFF.

This clone was picked up a small number of times. The chain couples TRBV7-9 to TRBJ1-1; no definite D call. Germline V gene lookup returns CDR1 SEHNR and CDR2 FQNEAQ (reference sequence). V lost 1 base, J lost 0 bases, and 3 bases lay in between. The CDR3 consists of 13 residues. The CDR3 DNA reads TGTGCCAGCAGCTTAGACTTGAACACTGAAGCTTTCTTT. Amino acids: CASSLDLNTEAFF. Variable domain in full (rest from reference TRBV7-9 and TRBJ1-1): DTGVSQNPRHKITKRGQNVTFRCDPISEHNRLYWYRQTLGQGPEFLTYFQNEAQLEKSRLLSDRFSAERPKGSFSTLEIQRTEQGDSAMYLCASSLDLNTEAFFGQGTRLTVV.

The sample holds a few counts of this clone. The rearrangement joins TRBV19 to TRBJ1-5, with 7 bases aligning to TRBD1. V shed 6 bases, J shed 7 bases, and the junction held 6 bases outside the gene matches. CDR1 and CDR2 (germline): LNHDA, SQIVND (reference sequence). The CDR3 extends over 13 amino acids. This CDR3 reads CASSTDREQPQHF. The CDR3 nucleotides are TGTGCCAGTAGCACAGACAGGGAACAGCCCCAGCATTTT.

This chain joins TRBV5-1 and TRBJ1-1; D not certain. Germline V CDR1 and CDR2: SGHRS, YFSETQ. The CDR3 sequence is 12 residues long. The V gene lost 0 bases and the J gene lost 9 bases, with 9 bases spanning the gap. The CDR3 spells CASSLESGKAFF. The CDR3 coding sequence is TGCGCCAGCAGCTTGGAATCAGGCAAAGCTTTCTTT.